These 3 T cell receptor beta chains were all obtained from the same sample, sequenced in a study of blood T cell repertoires in COVID-19. Assay: immunoSEQ multiplex PCR; the TCRdb copy retains only in-frame clones and omits some. There are 250,000 or so clones in the sample; 85% occur only once, and about 7% lies in the top ten. The specimen was PBMCs or T cells enriched from blood (not recorded which). Receptor source: a woman between 50 and 59 years old who had been exposed to COVID-19.

This clone was seen at least ten times. The chain links TRBV28 to TRBJ1-1, with 8 bases identical to TRBD1. Looked up from germline, CDR1 is MDHEN and CDR2 is SYDVKM. CDR3 length: 15 residues. V lost 4 bases and J lost 1; bases outside the gene matches: 5. Here the CDR3 reads CASSSRTGKNTEAFF. CDR3 DNA: TGTGCCAGCAGTTCCCGGACAGGGAAGAACACTGAAGCTTTCTTT.

The V and J genes are TRBV2 and TRBJ1-1; 7 positions agree with TRBD1. CDR3 length: 14 amino acids. V shed 6 bases and J 8 bases; nucleotides not matched to a gene: 12. Per the germline V gene, CDR1 is SNHLY and CDR2 is FYNNEI. The CDR3: CASRPGQVGGEAFF. CDR3 in DNA: TGTGCCAGCAGACCCGGACAGGTCGGAGGCGAAGCTTTCTTT.

This sequence joins TRBV21-1 and TRBJ1-5. TRBV21-1 is a pseudogene segment. CDR3 size: 15 residues. For the CDR3, the DNA is TGTGCCAGCAGCCACCGCACGGTCGCGGGTCAGCCCCAGCATTTT. Translation gives CASSHRTVAGQPQHF.